The 22 T cell receptor beta chains below all came from one sample that was sequenced in a study of blood T cell repertoires in COVID-19. Repertoires were generated with immunoSEQ multiplex PCR, while TCRdb's copy carries only in-frame clones and drops some. The sample lists approximately 190,000 clones; around 80% were seen once. Sequenced: peripheral blood. The receptors shown here come from a man younger than 40 with active or convalescent COVID-19.

This clone has a single count. V is TRBV5-4 and J is TRBJ1-2; no definite D call. The CDR3 spans 15 residues. Germline values: CDR1 SGHNT, CDR2 YYREEE (reference sequence). The germline V and J ends were trimmed by 4 bases and 1 base, with 14 bases remaining between them. The CDR3 DNA is TGTGCCAGCAGCGCAGGACGGACTTATAACTATGGCTACACCTTC. It specifies CASSAGRTYNYGYTF.

The chain carries TRBV7-3 and TRBJ2-1; 9 bases match TRBD1. J gave up 7 bases and V 5 bases, and 18 bases lay outside the gene matches. Germline V CDR1 and CDR2: SGHTA, FQGTGA. This CDR3 is 18 amino acids long. The CDR3 is CASSLLGTGRGSENEQFF. For the CDR3, the DNA is TGTGCCAGCAGCCTACTGGGGACAGGGAGAGGTTCAGAGAATGAGCAGTTCTTC.

The chain employs TRBV28 and TRBJ2-3; 8 bases are a match to TRBD2. CDR3 size: 18 residues. The J segment lost 1 base and the V segment lost 7 bases, leaving 16 bases of the junction unmatched. Germline CDR1 is MDHEN and CDR2 is SYDVKM. CDR3 DNA: TGTGCCAGCACCGCACCCCCGGGAGGGGGATCCGGCACAGATACGCAGTATTTT. Translating gives CASTAPPGGGSGTDTQYF.

As to this clone: The junction and the germline gene differ at one end; a read error may be behind it. The rearrangement joins TRBV30 to TRBJ1-1; the match to TRBD1 covers 9 bases. This CDR3 is 13 amino acids long. Germline V CDR1 and CDR2: GTSNPN, SVGIG (reference sequence). The CDR3 DNA reads as TGTGCCTGGAGTCTTACCACAGGGGGCGCGGGGCCCTTT. Translation: CAWSLTTGGAGPF.

With regard to this clone: The same CDR3 arises from other DNA sequences in this sample as well. The chain recombines TRBV9 with TRBJ2-5; no definite D call. CDR3 length: 11 amino acids. Germline-derived CDR1 and CDR2 are SGDLS and YYNGEE. V was shortened by 4 bases and J by 4 bases, with 5 bases between the two germline ends. The CDR3 sequence is CASSPGETQYF. The CDR3 bases are TGTGCCAGCAGCCCCGGAGAGACCCAGTACTTC.

The rearrangement joins TRBV10-3 to TRBJ1-4; a weak D match, TRBD1 (5 bases). The CDR3 is 14 amino acids. Looked up from germline, CDR1 is ENHRY and CDR2 is SYGVKD. V lost 6 bases and J lost 2, with 10 bases in between. The CDR3 DNA reads TGTGCCATCAGCCGAGACAGTACTAATGAAAAACTGTTTTTT. Translation gives CAISRDSTNEKLFF.

The CDR3 DNA sequence: TGTGCCAGCAGCTCCGCCCGACAGGTTAGGGGCAATGAGCAGTTCTTC. Encoded protein: CASSSARQVRGNEQFF. The J gene is TRBJ2-1, the V gene TRBV5-8; TRBD1 is a possible D gene (6 bases). There are 16 residues in the CDR3. The V and J ends lost 3 bases and 6 bases respectively, with 19 bases between them. Germline V gene data show CDR1 as SGHTS and CDR2 as YDEGEE.

The rearrangement links TRBV6-6 to TRBJ2-1; 9 bases map to TRBD1. CDR3 length equals 19 residues. The trim removed 6 bases at V and 0 bases at J, leaving 15 bases unmatched. The germline CDR1 and CDR2 sequences are MNHNY and SVGAGI (reference sequence). Written as DNA, the CDR3 is TGTGCCAGCAGCTTCCCCCGGGACAGGGTTGCAGGCTCCTACAATGAGCAGTTCTTC. This sequence encodes CASSFPRDRVAGSYNEQFF.

The table lists this clone with a few counts. The chain employs TRBV30 and TRBJ2-7, with 14 bases lining up with TRBD2. This CDR3 spans 13 amino acids. V dropped 5 bases and J dropped 12; count of bases not matched to a gene: 9. The germline V gene encodes CDR1 GTSNPN and CDR2 SVGIG (reference sequence). The CDR3 reads CAWHGTSGSGRYF. CDR3 coding DNA: TGTGCCTGGCACGGGACTAGCGGGAGTGGTAGGTACTTC.

The chain joins TRBV7-9 to TRBJ2-2; TRBD1 might be the D (5 bases). Germline V CDR1 and CDR2: SEHNR, FQNEAQ (reference sequence). The CDR3 is made up of 16 amino acids. Trimming left V 5 bases short and J 0 bases short, with 13 bases between. CDR3: CASSTRAQANTGELFF. The CDR3 DNA is TGTGCCAGCAGCACCCGGGCACAGGCGAACACCGGGGAGCTGTTTTTT. The full variable domain, with the rest looked up from reference TRBV7-9 and TRBJ2-2, is DTGVSQNPRHKITKRGQNVTFRCDPISEHNRLYWYRQTLGQGPEFLTYFQNEAQLEKSRLLSDRFSAERPKGSFSTLEIQRTEQGDSAMYLCASSTRAQANTGELFFGEGSRLTVL.

The rearrangement links TRBV10-2 to TRBJ2-7, with D possibly TRBD2 on 5 matching bases. The germline V gene encodes CDR1 WSHSY and CDR2 SAAADI. V dropped 0 bases and J dropped 4 bases, with 7 bases sitting between them. The CDR3 contains 13 residues. CDR3 DNA: TGCGCCAGCAGTGAGTCTCGGGGATACGAGCAGTACGTC. Translating it yields CASSESRGYEQYV.

The CDR3 region is CAWSVSGLRHQPQHF. Written as DNA, the CDR3 is TGTGCCTGGAGTGTATCGGGACTCAGGCATCAGCCCCAGCATTTT. The V gene is TRBV30, the J gene TRBJ1-5, with D possibly TRBD1 on 5 matching bases. Germline loops: CDR1 GTSNPN, CDR2 SVGIG (reference sequence). The CDR3 covers 15 residues. With 0 bases removed from V and 5 bases from J, the gap between germline ends came to 14 bases.

This clone has a single count. The chain links TRBV3-1 (or the pseudogene TRBV3-2) to TRBJ2-3; the match to TRBD2 covers 9 bases. Trimming cost V 1 base and J 6 bases; bases outside gene matches: 8. CDR1 is LGHDT and CDR2 is YNNKEL in the germline V gene (reference sequence). The CDR3 sequence is 16 residues long. The CDR3 reads CASSQGPSGAVDTQYF. Here the CDR3 DNA reads TGTGCCAGCAGCCAAGGGCCTAGCGGGGCCGTCGATACGCAGTATTTT.

This clone was counted a single time. V gene TRBV6-2 or TRBV6-3 combines with J gene TRBJ2-7, with 10 positions matching TRBD1. With 6 bases clipped from V and 2 bases from J, the junction kept 16 bases outside the gene matches. The CDR3 runs 18 residues. CDR1 and CDR2 (germline): MNHEY, SVGEGT. The DNA for the CDR3 is TGTGCCAGCAGCCATTTCGGCGGACAGGGGGTCCCGCCCTACGAGCAGTACTTC. Its translation is CASSHFGGQGVPPYEQYF.

This clone was seen more than once but under ten times. This chain uses TRBV11-2 with TRBJ2-7; the match to TRBD2 covers 13 bases. V trimming: 3 bases; J trimming: 1 base; junction bases outside the gene matches: 12. The length of the CDR3 is 19 residues. Germline V lookup: CDR1 SGHAT, CDR2 FQNNGV. The CDR3 DNA sequence: TGTGCCAGCAGCTTGGCGCGAGGGACTAGCGGGACGGGATCCTACGAGCAGTACTTC. Protein sequence: CASSLARGTSGTGSYEQYF.

The chain is built from TRBV7-3 and TRBJ2-2; 12 bases fit TRBD2. Germline V gene lookup returns CDR1 SGHTA and CDR2 FQGTGA. The V gene end was trimmed by 4 bases and the J gene end by 7 bases; junction bases not matched to a gene: 13. The CDR3 is 18 amino acids. DNA of the CDR3: TGTGCCAGCAGCTCCCGACTAGCGGGGGCCGCTGAGGGCGGGGAGCTGTTTTTT. It codes for CASSSRLAGAAEGGELFF.

The V gene is TRBV10-3, the J gene TRBJ1-1, with a weak D call TRBD1 (5 bases). The CDR3 loop spans 15 amino acids. Looked up from germline, CDR1 is ENHRY and CDR2 is SYGVKD. V was shortened by 2 bases and J by 8 bases, with 18 bases between the two germline ends. CDR3: CAISETRAESAEAFF. CDR3 DNA sequence: TGTGCCATCAGTGAGACCAGGGCGGAATCGGCCGAAGCTTTCTTT.

This chain uses TRBV4-2 with TRBJ1-1, with D tentatively TRBD1 (6 bases). The V end lost 1 base, the J end lost 1 base, and 16 bases lay between the germline ends. The CDR3 length is 17 residues. Germline CDR1 and CDR2: LGHNA and YNFKEQ. CDR3 DNA: TGTGCCAGCAGCCAAGCCCCCCAGGGGTCAGGGAACACTGAAGCTTTCTTT. Its translation: CASSQAPQGSGNTEAFF.

This clone was recorded a few times. The CDR3 DNA sequence: TGCGCCAGCAGCGCGCGCCGGGACAGATTTTCCTCTGGAAACACCATATATTTT. As protein: CASSARRDRFSSGNTIYF. The rearrangement joins TRBV4-1 to TRBJ1-3, with TRBD1 matching over 7 bases. CDR3 size: 18 residues. J gave up 0 bases and V 5 bases, and 13 bases lay outside the gene matches. Germline loops: CDR1 MGHRA, CDR2 YSYEKL.

The chain combines TRBV5-1 with TRBJ2-5; D unclear. V dropped 4 bases and J dropped 2 bases, with 9 bases sitting between them. CDR1 SGHRS and CDR2 YFSETQ come from the germline V gene. CDR3 length: 13 amino acids. In DNA, the CDR3 is TGCGCCAGCAGCGGGCAGAGTCAAGAGACCCAGTACTTC. This sequence encodes CASSGQSQETQYF.

J is TRBJ1-4 and V is TRBV28; no clear D gene. Looked up from germline, CDR1 is MDHEN and CDR2 is SYDVKM. The CDR3 spans 17 residues. V shed 7 bases and J shed 6 bases, with 24 bases lying between them. This chain's CDR3 is CASTLPRARTLHEKLFF. The CDR3 nucleotides are TGTGCCAGCACCCTGCCCCGGGCCCGGACTTTACATGAAAAACTGTTTTTT.

J is TRBJ2-1 and V is TRBV5-4; D perhaps matches TRBD2 (6 bases). This CDR3 spans 16 amino acids. Per the germline V gene, CDR1 is SGHNT and CDR2 is YYREEE (reference sequence). Between the trimmed V and J ends, which lost 4 bases and 5 bases, there was a span of 19 bases. Here the CDR3 reads CASSHTSAGRNNEQFF. Here the CDR3 DNA reads TGTGCCAGCAGCCATACCTCAGCGGGCAGAAACAATGAGCAGTTCTTC.